The 25 T cell receptor beta chains listed next were all sequenced from one sample in a study of T cell changes during pregnancy in multiple sclerosis. Produced via immunoSEQ multiplex PCR; TCRdb's table is partial and in-frame only. The sample shows 50,000 or so clones, 92% of them seen only once. The sequencing here drew on CD4+ T cells from peripheral blood mononuclear cells, taken after pregnancy. All receptors come from a female donor with multiple sclerosis, enrolled in a pregnancy study.

The gene calls are TRBV13 and TRBJ1-4; 10 positions agree with TRBD1. Germline trimming cut 0 bases from V and 7 bases from J; bases unmatched to any gene: 2. The CDR3 loop spans 15 amino acids. From germline, CDR1 is PRHDT and CDR2 FYEKMQ (reference sequence). The CDR3 loop is CASSLGRDRGEKLFF. CDR3 DNA sequence: TGTGCCAGCAGCTTAGGCCGGGACAGGGGTGAAAAACTGTTTTTT. Complete variable domain (other parts from reference TRBV13 and TRBJ1-4): AAGVIQSPRHLIKEKRETATLKCYPIPRHDTVYWYQQGPGQDPQFLISFYEKMQSDKGSIPDRFSAQQFSDYHSELNMSSLELGDSALYFCASSLGRDRGEKLFFGSGTQLSVL.

The chain is built from TRBV18 and TRBJ1-1, with D maybe TRBD1 (5 bases). V was clipped by 3 bases and J by 4 bases, with 12 bases between them. The CDR3 totals 14 residues. Per the germline V gene, CDR1 is KGHSH and CDR2 is LQKENI. The CDR3 is CASSPTDRSTEAFF. For the CDR3, the DNA is TGTGCCAGCTCACCTACTGACAGAAGCACTGAAGCTTTCTTT.

The chain couples TRBV2 to TRBJ2-1, with D tentatively TRBD2 (6 bases). The CDR3 is 14 residues long. CDR1 is SNHLY, CDR2 FYNNEI, per germline. The ends were cut back, 8 bases at V and 4 bases at J, with 15 bases in the middle. The DNA for the CDR3 is TGTGCCAGCGTACGTAGCGGCCAATACAATGAGCAGTTCTTC. Protein: CASVRSGQYNEQFF.

This clone was detected once. The chain joins TRBV5-4 to TRBJ2-7, with D perhaps TRBD1 (6 bases). The CDR3 spans 14 residues. The germline CDR1 and CDR2 sequences are SGHNT and YYREEE (reference sequence). V lost 5 bases, J lost 0 bases, and 12 bases lay in between. The CDR3, as DNA: TGTGCCAGCAGTCCCGGGACAACCTCCTACGAGCAGTACTTC. It encodes CASSPGTTSYEQYF.

The chain couples TRBV7-9 to TRBJ1-1; possibly TRBD1 for D (6 bases). V was cut by 4 bases and J by 6 bases, with 12 bases left in between. Germline CDR1 reads SEHNR; CDR2 reads FQNEAQ (reference sequence). The CDR3 has 13 residues. CDR3 residues: CASSSLGGSEAFF. The DNA for the CDR3 is TGTGCCAGCAGCTCCCTAGGGGGATCTGAAGCTTTCTTT.

This clone was detected only once. This rearrangement joins TRBV18 to TRBJ2-7; 7 nucleotides line up with TRBD1. CDR1 KGHSH and CDR2 LQKENI come from the germline V gene. The CDR3 runs to 14 residues. Germline trimming cut 3 bases from V and 2 bases from J; bases unmatched to any gene: 4. CDR3 sequence: CASSPATGAYEQYF. CDR3 coding DNA: TGTGCCAGCTCACCGGCTACAGGGGCCTACGAGCAGTACTTC.

The chain carries TRBV7-2 and TRBJ2-5, with 7 bases matching TRBD2. After removal of 0 bases from V and 3 bases from J, the junction contained 10 bases not matched to a gene. CDR1 and CDR2 (germline): SGHTA, FQGNSA. The CDR3 runs to 17 residues. CDR3 DNA: TGTGCCAGCAGCTTAGCTGGGCTAGCGGACATGAAAGAGACCCAGTACTTC. Protein product: CASSLAGLADMKETQYF.

Concerning this clone: Other DNA sequences in the same sample also yield this CDR3. The rearrangement joins TRBV5-1 to TRBJ1-6; 8 bases match TRBD1. The CDR3 spans 13 residues. Trimming at V came to 5 bases and at J to 7 bases, leaving 2 bases not matched to a gene. Germline V CDR1 and CDR2: SGHRS, YFSETQ. CDR3 sequence: CASSRDRNSPLHF. The CDR3 region has the DNA TGCGCCAGCAGTCGGGACAGGAATTCACCCCTCCACTTT. Full variable domain (rest looked up from reference TRBV5-1 and TRBJ1-6): KAGVTQTPRYLIKTRGQQVTLSCSPISGHRSVSWYQQTPGQGLQFLFEYFSETQRNKGNFPGRFSGRQFSNSRSEMNVSTLELGDSALYLCASSRDRNSPLHFGNGTRLTVT.

V is TRBV5-1 and J is TRBJ2-5; D remains unclear. The CDR3 has 13 residues. Trimming cost V 3 bases and J 1 base, with 7 bases left between them. Germline lookup yields CDR1 SGHRS and CDR2 YFSETQ. The CDR3 sequence: CASSYQVQETQYF. As DNA, the CDR3 is TGCGCCAGCAGCTACCAGGTCCAAGAGACCCAGTACTTC.

This clone was recorded only once. In nucleotides, the CDR3 is TGTGCCAGCAGCTTGGGAGTTAGCCTACTTACCTACAATGAGCAGTTCTTC. Amino acid sequence: CASSLGVSLLTYNEQFF. The chain is built from TRBV5-4 and TRBJ2-1; D remains ambiguous. Trimming cost V 0 bases and J 2 bases, with 15 bases left between them. Germline CDR1 and CDR2: SGHNT and YYREEE (reference sequence). CDR3 size: 17 residues.

The chain has TRBV29-1 and TRBJ2-1, with 9 positions matching TRBD1. After removal of 5 bases from V and 6 bases from J, the junction contained 11 bases not matched to a gene. Germline V gene lookup returns CDR1 SQVTM and CDR2 ANQGSEA. There are 15 residues in the CDR3. CDR3 in amino acids: CSVRTGGSWANEQFF. For the CDR3, the DNA is TGCAGCGTTCGCACAGGGGGCAGTTGGGCCAATGAGCAGTTCTTC.

V and J are TRBV6-1 and TRBJ2-3; 7 positions agree with TRBD1. Germline V gene lookup returns CDR1 MNHNS and CDR2 SASEGT. Trimming removed 5 bases from V and 2 bases from J; junction bases left unmatched: 7. The CDR3 consists of 15 residues. In DNA form, the CDR3 reads TGTGCCAGCAGTAATAGGGGGCCGAACACAGATACGCAGTATTTT. It specifies CASSNRGPNTDTQYF.

The chain joins TRBV4-3 to TRBJ2-1; 8 bases fit TRBD1. The CDR3 is 18 residues long. The trim removed 0 bases at V and 7 bases at J, leaving 14 bases unmatched. CDR1 and CDR2 (germline): LGHNA, YSLEER. CDR3 residues: CASSQETRGTGRENEQFF. The DNA for the CDR3 is TGCGCCAGCAGCCAAGAAACACGAGGGACAGGAAGGGAGAATGAGCAGTTCTTC.

The V call is TRBV9, the J call TRBJ2-3, with 9 bases fitting TRBD2. Per the germline V gene, CDR1 is SGDLS and CDR2 is YYNGEE. This CDR3 is 16 amino acids long. Trimming took 3 bases from V and 6 from J; bases not matched to a gene: 11. The DNA of the CDR3 is TGTGCCAGCAGCGAAACTCCCGGGACTAGCTTTGATACGCAGTATTTT. Translating gives CASSETPGTSFDTQYF.

The genes are TRBV7-8 and TRBJ1-1; no reliable D call. Deletions cut 2 bases from V and 8 bases from J, with 18 bases between. Germline lookup yields CDR1 SGHVS and CDR2 FQNEAQ. The CDR3 extends over 15 amino acids. CDR3 nucleotide sequence: TGTGCCAGCAGCTTATTATCCCAGATCCCTTCAGAAGCTTTCTTT. Residues: CASSLLSQIPSEAFF.

In this sample, this clone turned up once. The chain combines TRBV27 with TRBJ2-2; D unclear. This CDR3 is 15 amino acids long. Trimming pared 2 bases from V and 1 base from J, leaving 8 bases between. Per the germline V gene, CDR1 is MNHEY and CDR2 is SMNVEV (reference sequence). The CDR3 region is CASSLDGWNTGELFF. The CDR3 DNA sequence: TGTGCCAGCAGTTTAGACGGGTGGAACACCGGGGAGCTGTTTTTT.

The J gene is TRBJ2-5, the V gene TRBV18; perhaps TRBD2 as D (7 bases). V was shortened by 3 bases and J by 3 bases, with 11 bases between the two germline ends. The CDR3 loop spans 14 amino acids. Germline V CDR1 and CDR2: KGHSH, LQKENI. CDR3 sequence (DNA): TGTGCCAGCTCACCCCAAGGGGGGGAAGAGACCCAGTACTTC. Translating it yields CASSPQGGEETQYF. Complete variable domain (other parts from reference TRBV18 and TRBJ2-5): NAGVMQNPRHLVRRRGQEARLRCSPMKGHSHVYWYRQLPEEGLKFMVYLQKENIIDESGMPKERFSAEFPKEGPSILRIQQVVRGDSAAYFCASSPQGGEETQYFGPGTRLLVL.

The chain couples TRBV12-5 to TRBJ2-7; 8 bases fit TRBD2. J lost 7 bases, V lost 6 bases, and 8 bases had no gene match. CDR3 length equals 13 residues. Germline V lookup: CDR1 LGHNT, CDR2 FRNRAP. The CDR3 is CASGPGGFSEQYF. DNA for the CDR3: TGTGCTAGTGGCCCGGGAGGGTTCTCTGAGCAGTACTTC.

The J gene is TRBJ2-7, the V gene TRBV6-5; 7 bases are shared with TRBD2. Germline CDR1 and CDR2: MNHEY and SVGAGI. The trim removed 2 bases at V and 6 bases at J, leaving 7 bases unmatched. The CDR3 is 14 residues long. CDR3 nucleotide sequence: TGTGCCAGCAGTTACGGGGGGGGTCGGGCCGAGCAGTACTTC. Amino acids: CASSYGGGRAEQYF.

The chain joins TRBV27 to TRBJ2-3, with D uncertain. Trimming removed 0 bases from V and 2 bases from J, with 3 bases in between. Germline CDR1 is MNHEY and CDR2 is SMNVEV (reference sequence). The CDR3 extends over 13 amino acids. The CDR3 DNA follows: TGTGCCAGCAGTTTATCCTTCACAGATACGCAGTATTTT. This encodes CASSLSFTDTQYF.

V usage is TRBV5-4 and J usage is TRBJ1-1; D not resolved. Trimming left V 2 bases short and J 7 bases short, with 15 bases between. The CDR3 contains 14 residues. The germline V gene encodes CDR1 SGHNT and CDR2 YYREEE (reference sequence). CDR3 DNA sequence: TGTGCCAGCAGCTTCTCGCGGGAGGGCGGTGAAGCTTTCTTT. Protein: CASSFSREGGEAFF.

This rearrangement joins TRBV11-1 to TRBJ2-3; 8 positions agree with TRBD1. CDR3 length equals 15 residues. After removal of 6 bases from V and 4 bases from J, the junction contained 9 bases not matched to a gene. Germline V CDR1 and CDR2: SGHAT, FQDESV (reference sequence). The CDR3 reads CASREPGTGPDTQYF. In DNA, the CDR3 is TGTGCCAGCAGAGAACCCGGGACAGGTCCAGATACGCAGTATTTT.

The chain carries TRBV7-2 and TRBJ2-7, with TRBD2 matching 14 bases. CDR1 is SGHTA and CDR2 is FQGNSA in the germline V gene. CDR3 length: 15 residues. Trimming took 5 bases from V and 3 from J; bases not matched to a gene: 3. CDR3 region: CASSHGLAGGYEQYF. The CDR3 DNA reads TGTGCCAGCAGCCATGGACTAGCGGGGGGCTACGAGCAGTACTTC.

The chain links TRBV28 to TRBJ2-2, with 7 bases lining up with TRBD1. The CDR3 covers 14 residues. With V trimmed by 7 bases and J by 0 bases, 2 bases remained unmatched. The germline CDR1 and CDR2 sequences are MDHEN and SYDVKM. CDR3 in amino acids: CASNRGANTGELFF. The CDR3 DNA reads as TGTGCCAGCAACAGGGGCGCGAACACCGGGGAGCTGTTTTTT.

The chain has TRBV19 and TRBJ2-1, with D perhaps matching TRBD1 (6 bases). The V and J ends lost 1 base and 5 bases respectively, with 15 bases between them. CDR3 length equals 16 residues. CDR1 is LNHDA and CDR2 is SQIVND in the germline V gene (reference sequence). CDR3 sequence reads: CASSIAYTGSNNEQFF. CDR3 nucleotide sequence: TGTGCCAGTAGTATAGCTTATACAGGGAGTAACAATGAGCAGTTCTTC.